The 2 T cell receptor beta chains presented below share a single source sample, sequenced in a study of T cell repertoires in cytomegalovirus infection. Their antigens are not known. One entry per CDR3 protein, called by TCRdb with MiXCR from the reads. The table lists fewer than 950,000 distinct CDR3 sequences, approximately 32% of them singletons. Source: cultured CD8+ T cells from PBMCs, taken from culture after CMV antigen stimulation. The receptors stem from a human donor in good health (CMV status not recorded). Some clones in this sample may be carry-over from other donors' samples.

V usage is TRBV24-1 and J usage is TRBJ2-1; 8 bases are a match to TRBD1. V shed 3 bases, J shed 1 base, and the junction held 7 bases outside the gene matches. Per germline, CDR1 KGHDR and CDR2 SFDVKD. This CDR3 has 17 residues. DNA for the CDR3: TGTGCCACCAGTGATGTATCCGGGACAGGTTCCTACAATGAGCAGTTCTTC. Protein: CATSDVSGTGSYNEQFF.

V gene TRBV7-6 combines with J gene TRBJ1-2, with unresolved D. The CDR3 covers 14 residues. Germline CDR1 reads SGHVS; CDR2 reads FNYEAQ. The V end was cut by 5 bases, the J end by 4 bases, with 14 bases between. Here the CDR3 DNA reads TGTGCCAGCAGCCTTTCTACAGAGTTCTATGGCTACACCTTC. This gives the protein CASSLSTEFYGYTF.